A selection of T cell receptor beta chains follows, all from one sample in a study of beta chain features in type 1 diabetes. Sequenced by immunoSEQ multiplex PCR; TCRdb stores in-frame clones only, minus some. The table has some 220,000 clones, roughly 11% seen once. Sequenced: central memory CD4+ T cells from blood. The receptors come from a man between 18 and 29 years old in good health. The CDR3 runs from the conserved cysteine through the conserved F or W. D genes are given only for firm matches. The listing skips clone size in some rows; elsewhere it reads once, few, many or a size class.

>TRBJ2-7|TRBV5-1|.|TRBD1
TGCGCCAGCAGCTCACTTACAGGGGCGATACCCTACGAGCAGTACTTC
CASSSLTGAIPYEQYF
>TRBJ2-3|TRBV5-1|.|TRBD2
TGCGCCAGCAGCGTGGGACTAGCGGAGAGCACAGATACGCAGTATTTT
CASSVGLAESTDTQYF
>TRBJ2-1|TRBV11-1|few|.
TGTGCCAGCAGCTTGGGCCCGGGGGCCCCCTCCCTGTTCTTC
CASSLGPGAPSLFF
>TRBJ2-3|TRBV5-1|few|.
TGCGCCAGCGAAATTGGGGGAACAGATACGCAGTATTTT
CASEIGGTDTQYF
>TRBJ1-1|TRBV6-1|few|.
TGTGCCAGCAGCTCAAGACAGCTTAGAGACACTGAAGCTTTCTTT
CASSSRQLRDTEAFF
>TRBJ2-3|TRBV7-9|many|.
TGTGCCAGCAGGCCCTTGGGGGCCCCAGATACGCAGTATTTT
CASRPLGAPDTQYF
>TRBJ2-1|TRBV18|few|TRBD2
TGTGCCAGCTCTTTACTAGCGGGGACCTACAATGAGCAGTTCTTC
CASSLLAGTYNEQFF
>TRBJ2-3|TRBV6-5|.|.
TGTGCCAGCAGGGTTGCGGGACTCTCCACAGATACGCAGTATTTT
CASRVAGLSTDTQYF
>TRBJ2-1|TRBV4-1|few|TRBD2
TGCGCCAGCAGCCAACCGCCTAGCGGGTTTTACAATGAGCAGTTCTTC
CASSQPPSGFYNEQFF
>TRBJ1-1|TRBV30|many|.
TGTGCCTGGGGACTAGAGGACACTGAAGCTTTCTTT
CAWGLEDTEAFF
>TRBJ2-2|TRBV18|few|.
TGTGCCAGCTCACCACGCCAGGGCGGGAACACCGGGGAGCTGTTTTTT
CASSPRQGGNTGELFF
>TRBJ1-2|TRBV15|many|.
TGTGCCACCAGCACCGATGGAGGGAACTATGGCTACACCTTC
CATSTDGGNYGYTF
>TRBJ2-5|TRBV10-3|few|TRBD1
TGTGCCATCAGCGGCGGAACAGGGGGCCAAGAGACCCAGTACTTC
CAISGGTGGQETQYF
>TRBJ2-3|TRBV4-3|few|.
TGCGCCAGCAGCCAAGCTGTGCTATCAGATACGCAGTATTTT
CASSQAVLSDTQYF
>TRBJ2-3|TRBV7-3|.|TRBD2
TGTGCCAGCAGCTTCGGGACTAGCTATGATACGCAGTATTTT
CASSFGTSYDTQYF
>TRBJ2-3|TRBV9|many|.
TGTGCCAGCAGCGGACGGGGCAGTACAGATACGCAGTATTTT
CASSGRGSTDTQYF
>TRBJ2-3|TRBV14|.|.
TGTGCCAGCAGCCAATCCCTGGAATTGGCAGCGGCTACAGATACGCAGTATTTT
CASSQSLELAAATDTQYF
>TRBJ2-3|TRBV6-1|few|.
TGTGCCAGCAGTGAATTGGACCCCACAGATACGCAGTATTTT
CASSELDPTDTQYF
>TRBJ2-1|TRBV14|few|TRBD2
TGTGCCAGCAGCCCGCGGACTAGTAGCAATGAGCAGTTCTTC
CASSPRTSSNEQFF
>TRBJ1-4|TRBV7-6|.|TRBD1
TGTGCCAGCAGCCCAGGGGGTTTTAATGAAAAACTGTTTTTT
CASSPGGFNEKLFF
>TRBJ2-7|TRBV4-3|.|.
TGCGCCAGCAGCCAAGATCACAGCTGGACCTACGAGCAGTACTTC
CASSQDHSWTYEQYF
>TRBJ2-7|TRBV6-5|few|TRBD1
TGTGCCAGCAGTTCACCGCCGGGACAGTCCGTCTACGAGCAGTACTTC
CASSSPPGQSVYEQYF
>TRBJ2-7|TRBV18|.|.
TGTGCCAGCTCACCGGCGGTAGCGAAAAGCTCCTACGAGCAGTACTTC
CASSPAVAKSSYEQYF
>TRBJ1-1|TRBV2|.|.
TGTGCCAGACTTAAGGGCATGAACACTGAAGCTTTCTTT
CARLKGMNTEAFF
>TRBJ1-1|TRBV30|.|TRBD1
TGTGCCTGGACTCGGGACAGCCAGAACACTGAAGCTTTCTTT
CAWTRDSQNTEAFF
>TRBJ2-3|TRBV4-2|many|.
TGTGCCAGCAGCCTCTTAGCGGGACAGTTCACAGATACGCAGTATTTT
CASSLLAGQFTDTQYF
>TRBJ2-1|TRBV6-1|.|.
TGTGCCAGCAGCCTGGGACTCCTAAGTAATGAGCAGTTCTTC
CASSLGLLSNEQFF
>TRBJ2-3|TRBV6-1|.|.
TGTGCCAGCAGTGAATTTCAGGGAAGCACAGATACGCAGTATTTT
CASSEFQGSTDTQYF
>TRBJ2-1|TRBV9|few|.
TGTGCCAGCAGCGTAGGGGACTCCTCCTACAATGAGCAGTTCTTC
CASSVGDSSYNEQFF
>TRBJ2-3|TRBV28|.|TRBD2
TGTGCCGGCGCTCCAGCGGGAGTGGGTGGCTTTACAGATACGCAGTATTTT
CAGAPAGVGGFTDTQYF
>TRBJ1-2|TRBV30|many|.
TGTGCCTGGAGTGTGGATTGGGCCAGGGATGGTTATGGCTACACCTTC
CAWSVDWARDGYGYTF
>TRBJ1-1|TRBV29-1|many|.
TGCAGCGTTAGACGACAGCATAACACTGAAGCTTTCTTT
CSVRRQHNTEAFF
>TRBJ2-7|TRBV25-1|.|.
TGTGCCAGCAGTGGAACCGGGACGGGTTCCTACGAGCAGTACTTC
CASSGTGTGSYEQYF
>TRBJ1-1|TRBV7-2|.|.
TGTGCCAGCAGCTTAAGATCAGGGGCCACTGAAGCTTTCTTT
CASSLRSGATEAFF
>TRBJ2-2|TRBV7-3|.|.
TGTGCCAGCAGTCCGGGGAACACCGGGGAGCTGTTTTTT
CASSPGNTGELFF
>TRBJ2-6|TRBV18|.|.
TGTGCCAGCTCACCTAGCTCTGGGGCCAACGTCCTGACTTTC
CASSPSSGANVLTF
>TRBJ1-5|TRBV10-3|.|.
TGTGCCATCAGTGATGGTCTGCAGGGGAGCAATCAGCCCCAGCATTTT
CAISDGLQGSNQPQHF
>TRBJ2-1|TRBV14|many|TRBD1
TGTGCCAGCAGCCAACAGCTGAGACAGGGCAGATACAATGAGCAGTTCTTC
CASSQQLRQGRYNEQFF
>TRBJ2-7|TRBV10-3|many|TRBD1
TGTGCCATCAGTGAAAGACAGGGATCCGGCTACGAGCAGTACTTC
CAISERQGSGYEQYF
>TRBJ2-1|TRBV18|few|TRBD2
TGTGCCAGCTCACCCGGGACTACACATTACAATGAGCAGTTCTTC
CASSPGTTHYNEQFF
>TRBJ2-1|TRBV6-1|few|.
TGTGCCAGCATACCCAGTAGTAGGGCTGAGCAGTTCTTC
CASIPSSRAEQFF
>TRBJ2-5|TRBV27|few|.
TGTGCCAGCAGTTCCGCCCAGCAAGAGACCCAGTACTTC
CASSSAQQETQYF
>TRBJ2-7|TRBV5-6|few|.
TGTGCCAGCAGCTTGGCCTCTCTACAATACTACGAGCAGTACTTC
CASSLASLQYYEQYF
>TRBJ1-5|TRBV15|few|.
TGTGCCACCAGCAGAGAGGGGCGGGGGCCCCAGCATTTT
CATSREGRGPQHF
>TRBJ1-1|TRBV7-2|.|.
TGTGCCAGCAGCTTCGTCGAACTCACTGAAGCTTTCTTT
CASSFVELTEAFF
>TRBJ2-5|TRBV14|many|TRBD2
TGTGCCAGCAGCCAAGATATCGGCACTAGCGAGAACTTC
CASSQDIGTSENF
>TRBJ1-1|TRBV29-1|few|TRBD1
TGCAGCGTTGAAGAGGGACAGAGCACTGAAGCTTTCTTT
CSVEEGQSTEAFF
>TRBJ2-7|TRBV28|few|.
TGTGCCAGCAGTACCCTAAGCTACGAGCAGTACTTC
CASSTLSYEQYF
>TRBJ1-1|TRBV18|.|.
TGTGCCAGCTCACCAATAACGGCTGAAGCTTTCTTT
CASSPITAEAFF
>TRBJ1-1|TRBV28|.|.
TGTGCCAGCAGTTTCCAGCGGATTCTGACAGGTGGGAACACTGAAGCTTTCTTT
CASSFQRILTGGNTEAFF
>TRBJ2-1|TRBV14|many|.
TGTGCCAGCAGCGTCTACAATGAGCAGTTCTTC
CASSVYNEQFF
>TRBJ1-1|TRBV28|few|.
TGTGCCAGCAGTCCGGGGACAAGAACGAACACTGAAGCTTTCTTT
CASSPGTRTNTEAFF
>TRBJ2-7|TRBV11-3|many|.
TGTGCCAGCAGCCGGAACGGGAGCTACGAGCAGTACTTC
CASSRNGSYEQYF